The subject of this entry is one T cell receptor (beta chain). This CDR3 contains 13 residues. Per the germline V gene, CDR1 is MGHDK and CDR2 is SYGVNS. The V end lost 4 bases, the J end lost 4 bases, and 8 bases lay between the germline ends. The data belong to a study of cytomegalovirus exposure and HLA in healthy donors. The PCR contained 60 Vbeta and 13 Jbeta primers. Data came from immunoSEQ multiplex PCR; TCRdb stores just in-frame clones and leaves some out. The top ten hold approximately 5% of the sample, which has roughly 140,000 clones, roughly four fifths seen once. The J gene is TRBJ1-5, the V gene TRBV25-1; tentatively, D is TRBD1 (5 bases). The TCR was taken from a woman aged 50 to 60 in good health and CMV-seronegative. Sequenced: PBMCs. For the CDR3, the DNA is TGTGCCAGCAGTGGGCAGGGAAATCAGCCCCAGCATTTT. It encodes CASSGQGNQPQHF.